The clone carrying this T cell receptor (beta chain) has at least ten counts. Its antigen is unknown. V was clipped by 0 bases and J by 6 bases, with 9 bases between them. This CDR3 has 14 amino acids. CDR1 SGHDN and CDR2 FVKESK come from the germline V gene. This entry is derived from a study of T cells in Graves' hyperthyroidism and ophthalmopathy. Study at large: Peripheral blood was secured at the point of initial diagnosis, before any treatment. Study observations and caveats: Appearing also in blood were most of the thyroid clonotypes expanded above 0.001.

Amplified TCR beta CDR3 regions derived from RNA transcripts. HTBI primers were employed in a first-round RT-PCR of the TCR CDR3. TCRdb redid the calling of the multiplex PCR reads with MiXCR, one entry per CDR3 protein. The repertoire includes about 600,000 distinct CDR3 sequences, roughly 15% of them detected once, and around 12% sits in the top ten. Uncontrolled infection, other autoimmune disease, pregnancy or lactation disqualified patients from enrolment. Each diagnosis was grounded in clinical symptoms, serum thyroxine and TRAb, thyroid ultrasound, and orbital computed tomography. The clonotype comes from a woman aged 50 to 65 with Graves' ophthalmopathy. Sample: blood. The rearrangement uses TRBV14 and TRBJ2-1; D uncertain. In nucleotides, the CDR3 is TGTGCCAGCAGCCAAGATCTTGTCAGCAATGAGCAGTTCTTC. Its translation is CASSQDLVSNEQFF.